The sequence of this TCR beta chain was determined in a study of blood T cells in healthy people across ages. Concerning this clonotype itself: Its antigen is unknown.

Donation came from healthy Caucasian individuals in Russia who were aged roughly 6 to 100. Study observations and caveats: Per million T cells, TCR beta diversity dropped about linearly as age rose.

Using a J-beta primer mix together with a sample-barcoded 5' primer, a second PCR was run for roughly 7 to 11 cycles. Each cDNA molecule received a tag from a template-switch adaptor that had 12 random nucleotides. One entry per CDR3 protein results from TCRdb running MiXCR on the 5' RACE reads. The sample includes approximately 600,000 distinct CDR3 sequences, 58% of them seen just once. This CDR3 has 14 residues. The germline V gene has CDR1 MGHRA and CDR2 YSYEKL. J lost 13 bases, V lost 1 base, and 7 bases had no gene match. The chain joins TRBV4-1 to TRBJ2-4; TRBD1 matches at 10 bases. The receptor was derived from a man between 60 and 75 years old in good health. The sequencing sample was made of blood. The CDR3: CASSQVGTGEEQYF. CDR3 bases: TGCGCCAGCAGCCAAGTTGGGACAGGGGAAGAGCAGTACTTC.